This TCR beta chain is from a study of radiation and T cells in renal cell carcinoma. The repertoire was sequenced with immunoSEQ multiplex PCR; TCRdb's copy has only in-frame clones and lacks some. The table shows 70,000 to 95,000 clones, with 65% to 85% occurring only once. Germline CDR1 is LNHNV and CDR2 is YYDKDF (reference sequence). There are 19 residues in the CDR3. V was cut by 0 bases and J by 2 bases, with 21 bases left in between. Time point reported: baseline pretreatment blood. Treatment meaning: 15 Gy SBRT to primary tumor, nephrectomy 4 weeks later. Clear cell pathology was present in this patient's renal cell carcinoma.

This sequence was found in a man aged 55 to 70 with renal cell carcinoma. Sample: blood, taken from a patient whose treatment included radiotherapy and nephrectomy. This chain joins TRBV15 and TRBJ2-3; D is possibly TRBD1 (6 bases). The chain's CDR3 is CATSREQPQGSSHTDTQYF. CDR3 nucleotides: TGTGCCACCAGCAGAGAGCAACCACAGGGAAGTAGTCACACAGATACGCAGTATTTT.